This T cell receptor (beta chain) is from a study of blood T cell repertoires in COVID-19. Study details: Material from acute and convalescent COVID-19 was sourced from the United States, Italy and Spain. Sources were T cells, B-cell-depleted T cells, or PBMCs; the material itself was cDNA or gDNA.

Original data processing: The authors estimated nucleated cell counts from reference gene primer amplification. Clones were read by immunoSEQ multiplex PCR, and TCRdb kept only the in-frame ones, dropping some. The D gene and trimming were derived from the DNA, and the V and J assignments and clone size from that table. The sample has 200,000 or so clones, about 85% seen once. The ends were cut back, 0 bases at V and 5 bases at J, with 11 bases in the middle. This CDR3 spans 14 amino acids. The V gene's germline CDR1 is SGHNT and CDR2 YYREEE (reference sequence). The rearrangement uses TRBV5-4 and TRBJ2-5; possible D gene TRBD1, 6 bases. The sample was peripheral blood. This TCR was sampled from a man between 65 and 85 years old with acute or convalescent COVID-19. The chain's CDR3 is CASSLEGGRETQYF. The CDR3 DNA sequence: TGTGCCAGCAGCTTGGAAGGGGGTCGGGAGACCCAGTACTTC.